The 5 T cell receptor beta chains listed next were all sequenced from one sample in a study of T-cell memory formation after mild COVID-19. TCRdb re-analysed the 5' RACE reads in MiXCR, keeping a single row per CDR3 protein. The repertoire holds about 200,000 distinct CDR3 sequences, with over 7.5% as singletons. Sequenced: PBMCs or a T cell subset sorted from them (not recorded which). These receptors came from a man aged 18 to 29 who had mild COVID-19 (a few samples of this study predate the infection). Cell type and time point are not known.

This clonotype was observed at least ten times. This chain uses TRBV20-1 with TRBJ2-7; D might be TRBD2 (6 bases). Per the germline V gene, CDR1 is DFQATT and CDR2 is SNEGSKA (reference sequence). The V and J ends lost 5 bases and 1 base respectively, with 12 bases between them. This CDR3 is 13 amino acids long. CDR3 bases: TGCAGTGCTCAGCCAGGACTATCCTACGAGCAGTACTTC. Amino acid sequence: CSAQPGLSYEQYF.

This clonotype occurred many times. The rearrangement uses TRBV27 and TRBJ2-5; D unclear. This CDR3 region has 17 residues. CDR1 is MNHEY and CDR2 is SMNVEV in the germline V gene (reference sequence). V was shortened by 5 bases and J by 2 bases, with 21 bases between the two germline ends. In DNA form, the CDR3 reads TGTGCCAGCAGTCCTTACAAGGACCCAAGAGTGCAAGAGACCCAGTACTTC. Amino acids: CASSPYKDPRVQETQYF.

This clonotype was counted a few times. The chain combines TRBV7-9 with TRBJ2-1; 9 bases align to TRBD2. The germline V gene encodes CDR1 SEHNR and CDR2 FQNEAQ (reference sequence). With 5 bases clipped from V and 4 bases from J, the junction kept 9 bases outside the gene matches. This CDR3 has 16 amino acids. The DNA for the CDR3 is TGTGCCAGCAGCCCCCGAGGGAGCGGGGGGTACAATGAGCAGTTCTTC. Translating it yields CASSPRGSGGYNEQFF.

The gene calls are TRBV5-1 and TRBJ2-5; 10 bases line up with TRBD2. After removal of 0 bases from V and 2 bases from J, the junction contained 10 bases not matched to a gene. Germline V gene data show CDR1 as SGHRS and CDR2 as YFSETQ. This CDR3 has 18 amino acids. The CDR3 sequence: CASSLAASSGGSQETQYF. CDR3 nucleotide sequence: TGCGCCAGCAGCTTGGCCGCCTCTAGCGGGGGTTCTCAAGAGACCCAGTACTTC. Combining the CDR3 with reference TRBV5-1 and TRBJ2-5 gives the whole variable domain KAGVTQTPRYLIKTRGQQVTLSCSPISGHRSVSWYQQTPGQGLQFLFEYFSETQRNKGNFPGRFSGRQFSNSRSEMNVSTLELGDSALYLCASSLAASSGGSQETQYFGPGTRLLVL.

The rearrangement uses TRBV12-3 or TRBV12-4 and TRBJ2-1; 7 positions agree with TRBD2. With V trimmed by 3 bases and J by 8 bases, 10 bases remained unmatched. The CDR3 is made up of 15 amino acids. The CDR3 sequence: CASSFMAGEAYEQFF. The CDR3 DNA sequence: TGTGCCAGCAGTTTTATGGCGGGGGAAGCGTATGAGCAGTTCTTC.